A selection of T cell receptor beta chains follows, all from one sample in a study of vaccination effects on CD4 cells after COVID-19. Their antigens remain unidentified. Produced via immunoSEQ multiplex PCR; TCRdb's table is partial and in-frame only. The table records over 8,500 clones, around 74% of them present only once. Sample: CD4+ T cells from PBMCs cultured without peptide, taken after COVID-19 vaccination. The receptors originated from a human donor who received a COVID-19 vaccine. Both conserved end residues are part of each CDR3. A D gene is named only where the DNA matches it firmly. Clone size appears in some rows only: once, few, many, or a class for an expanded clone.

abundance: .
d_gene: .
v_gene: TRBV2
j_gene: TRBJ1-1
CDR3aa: CASTNLGTVNTEAFF
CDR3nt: TGTGCCAGCACTAATTTAGGGACGGTGAACACTGAAGCTTTCTTT

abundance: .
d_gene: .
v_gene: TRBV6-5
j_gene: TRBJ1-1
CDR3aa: CASRLNRAEAFF
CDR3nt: TGTGCCAGCAGACTCAACAGGGCCGAAGCTTTCTTT

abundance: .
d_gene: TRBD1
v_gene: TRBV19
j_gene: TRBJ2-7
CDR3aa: CASTKAGDRGSYEQYF
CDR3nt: TGTGCCAGTACCAAAGCGGGGGACAGGGGTTCCTACGAGCAGTACTTC

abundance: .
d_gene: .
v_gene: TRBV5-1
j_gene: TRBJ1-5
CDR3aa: CASSLKAGRPRLRQPQHF
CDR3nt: TGCGCCAGCAGCTTAAAGGCTGGCAGGCCGAGGTTGAGGCAGCCCCAGCATTTT

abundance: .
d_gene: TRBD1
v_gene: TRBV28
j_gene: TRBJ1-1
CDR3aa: CAHSGGIMNTEAFF
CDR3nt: TGTGCCCACTCAGGGGGCATCATGAACACTGAAGCTTTCTTT

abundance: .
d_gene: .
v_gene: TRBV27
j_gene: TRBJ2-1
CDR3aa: CASRKYIDPYNEQFF
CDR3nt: TGTGCCAGCAGGAAATACATCGATCCCTACAATGAGCAGTTCTTC

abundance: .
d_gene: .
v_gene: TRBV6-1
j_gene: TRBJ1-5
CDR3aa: CASSEYRFSNQPQHF
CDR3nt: TGTGCCAGCAGTGAATATAGGTTTAGCAATCAGCCCCAGCATTTT

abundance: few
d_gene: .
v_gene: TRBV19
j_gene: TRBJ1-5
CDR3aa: CASSIIQGNNQPQHF
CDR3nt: TGTGCCAGTAGTATTATACAGGGCAACAATCAGCCCCAGCATTTT

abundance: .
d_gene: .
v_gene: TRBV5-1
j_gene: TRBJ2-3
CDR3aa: CASSASSSTDTQYF
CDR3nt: TGCGCCAGCAGCGCGTCTTCTAGCACAGATACGCAGTATTTT

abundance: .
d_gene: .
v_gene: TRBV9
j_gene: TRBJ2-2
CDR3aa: CASSVGLGAMNTGELFF
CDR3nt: TGTGCCAGCAGCGTAGGGCTGGGGGCAATGAACACCGGGGAGCTGTTTTTT

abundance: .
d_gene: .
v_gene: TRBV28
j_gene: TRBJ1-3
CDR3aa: CASARISGNTIYF
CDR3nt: TGTGCCAGCGCCAGGATCTCTGGAAACACCATATATTTT